This entry describes one TCR beta chain. This receptor's antigen is unknown. No base qualities exist here, and no much larger clone lies one base off it. TCRbeta CDR3 regions were amplified from genomic DNA by means of the immunoSEQ Assay, a bias-controlled multiplex PCR. On the authors' methods: The number of nucleated cells in each sample was estimated from the amplification of reference gene primers within the assay. Sequence reads were collapsed and filtered to measure the absolute abundance of every unique TCRbeta CDR3 rearrangement. For each sample, productive Simpson clonality was calculated as the square root of Simpson's diversity index over productive rearrangements. In TCRdb, the immuneACCESS table is reduced to in-frame sequences with V and J assigned. These tables do not hold every clone; where another copy was compared, an unresolved V gene accounts for under half, and the others remain unexplained. The D gene and trimming were derived from the DNA, and the V and J assignments and clone size from that table. The sample profile shows about 100,000 clones; around 94% of them were found once. Around 5.8% of the sample goes to the ten largest clones.

This sample was taken from a study of blood T cell repertoires in COVID-19 (dated by TCRdb to about 2020). Broadly, across the study: Samples covering the acute and convalescent phases of COVID-19 were provided by collaborators in the United States, Italy and Spain. The material from the prospective study consisted of cDNA or gDNA derived from T cells, B-cell-depleted T cells, or PBMCs. Deeply sampled blood TCRbeta repertoires from subjects exposed to, actively infected with, or recovered from COVID-19 were included in the dataset. A freely available public database, intended as a resource for researchers studying the immune response to SARS-CoV-2, is where the repertoires were released. Samples came from the ongoing ImmuneRACE study (first 160 participants) plus 1,254 subjects from 6 global collaborators. Sample metadata almost always included a de-identified subject ID, COVID-19 status, age in years and sex. HLA class I and class II types, where available, came from metadata supplied by the sample provider rather than from assay-based typing.

Whole blood was collected in K2EDTA tubes by collaborating institutions according to the institutions' own protocols. Collaborator samples were shipped for TCRbeta analysis as frozen whole blood, isolated PBMCs, or DNA extracted from either sample type. Clipping removes 5 bases from V and 5 bases from J, with 7 as the unmatched junction base count. The germline V gene encodes CDR1 MNHEY and CDR2 SVGAGI. The CDR3 has 14 amino acids, counting the end cysteine and phenylalanine. The only DNA kept is the CDR3, 42 bases in frame from the first base. What the research found in general, with its limitations: The quantity of clinical and demographic metadata differed by source and by participant and was supplied without curation.

Rearrangement joined TRBV6-5 to TRBJ1-2; 8 bases in between match TRBD1. Input material: peripheral blood. The TCR originated in a man in his fifties with active COVID-19. The nucleotides read TGTGCCAGCAGTCCCAGACAGGGGAATTATGGCTACACCTTC. Translated, it reads CASSPRQGNYGYTF.